This T cell receptor (beta chain) was sequenced during a study of monozygotic twins with inflammatory bowel disease. In the case of this clonotype: The target antigen is unknown.

Study observations and caveats: For IBD patients, clonotypes shared with others were fewer than for healthy twins, especially with disease activity. The analysis yielded no support for one strong signal or clonotype associated with IBD. Those with IBD had lower TCRbeta diversity (inverse Simpson) than their healthy co-twins did.

CDR3 length equals 16 residues. Germline V gene sequence: CDR1 MNHEY, CDR2 SMNVEV (reference sequence). In eight separate reactions per sample, cDNA was generated. TCRdb reanalyzed the 5' RACE reads and collapses them to one entry per CDR3 protein, without DNA. Its table records about 160,000 distinct CDR3 sequences. The sequence was collected from a human donor with ulcerative colitis or Crohn's disease, or a healthy co-twin of an affected twin (not recorded which). The sample comprised blood. The chain couples TRBV27 to TRBJ1-2. CDR3 protein: CASRFTNSRPNYGYTF.